The sequence of this T cell receptor (beta chain) was determined in a study of cytomegalovirus exposure and HLA in healthy donors. Germline V gene sequence: CDR1 MNHNS, CDR2 SASEGT. The CDR3 has 13 amino acids. Trimming shortened V by 2 bases and J by 1 base, and 3 bases separated the two germline ends. PCR used 60 Vbeta primers and 13 Jbeta primers. Original data processing: As a later analysis found, there were 70 million to 80 million unique TCR beta chains, of which approximately 10 million were shared. TCRdb keeps only in-frame clones here, not all; method: immunoSEQ multiplex PCR. That table is the source of V, J and clone size, and D and trimming were worked out from the DNA. The sample contains under 200,000 clones, about 81% of which appear only once.

The sequence derives from a woman younger than 30 in good health and CMV-seronegative. Input material: PBMCs. J is TRBJ1-3 and V is TRBV6-1; unclear D gene. Here the CDR3 reads CASSEYSGNTIYF. DNA for the CDR3: TGTGCCAGCAGTGAATATTCTGGAAACACCATATATTTT.